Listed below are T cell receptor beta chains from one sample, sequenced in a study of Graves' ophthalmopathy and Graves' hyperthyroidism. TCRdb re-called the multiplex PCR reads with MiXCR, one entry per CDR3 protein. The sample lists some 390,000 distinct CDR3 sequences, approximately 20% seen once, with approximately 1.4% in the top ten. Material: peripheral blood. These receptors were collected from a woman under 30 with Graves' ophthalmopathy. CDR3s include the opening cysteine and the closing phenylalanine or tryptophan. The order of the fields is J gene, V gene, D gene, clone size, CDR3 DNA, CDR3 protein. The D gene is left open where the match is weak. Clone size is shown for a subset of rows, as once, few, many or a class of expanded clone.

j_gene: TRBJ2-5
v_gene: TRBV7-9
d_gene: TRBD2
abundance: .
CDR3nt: TGTGCCAGCAGCACTTTTGCGGGGGGTTGGAGGGAGACCCAGTACTTC
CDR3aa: CASSTFAGGWRETQYF

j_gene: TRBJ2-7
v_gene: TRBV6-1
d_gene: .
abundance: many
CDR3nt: TGTGCCAGCAAGGGGTCTAGCGCCGTTTCCTACGAGCAGTACTTC
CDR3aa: CASKGSSAVSYEQYF

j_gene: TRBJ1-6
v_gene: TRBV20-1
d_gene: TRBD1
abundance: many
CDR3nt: TGCAGTGCAAGCCTGGACAGGGACTCCTATAATTCACCCCTCCACTTT
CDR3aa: CSASLDRDSYNSPLHF

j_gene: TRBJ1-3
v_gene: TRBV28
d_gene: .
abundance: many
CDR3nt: TGTGCCAGCAGTTCCCTAGGAAACACCATATATTTT
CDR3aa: CASSSLGNTIYF

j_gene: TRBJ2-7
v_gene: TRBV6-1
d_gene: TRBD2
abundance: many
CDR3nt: TGTGCCAGCTCAAGGCGGGGGGGAAGAATCGGAGCCGAGCAGTACTTC
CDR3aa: CASSRRGGRIGAEQYF

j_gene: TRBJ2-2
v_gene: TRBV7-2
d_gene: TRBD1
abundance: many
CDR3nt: TGTGCCAGCACCAGAGGACAGGCGAACACCGGGGAGCTGTTTTTT
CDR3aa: CASTRGQANTGELFF

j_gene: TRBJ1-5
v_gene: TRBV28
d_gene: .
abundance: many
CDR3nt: TGTGCCAGCAGAGCCGGGGTTCAGCCCCAGCATTTT
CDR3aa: CASRAGVQPQHF

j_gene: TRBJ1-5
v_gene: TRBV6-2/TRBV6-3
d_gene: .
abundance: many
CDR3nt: TGTGCCAGCAGTTACGGACAGCAAAATCAGCCCCAGCATTTT
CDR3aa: CASSYGQQNQPQHF

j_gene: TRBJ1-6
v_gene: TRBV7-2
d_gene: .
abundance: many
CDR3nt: TGTGCCAGCAGCTTGTCAACAGGGCGTTCACCCCTCCACTTT
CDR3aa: CASSLSTGRSPLHF

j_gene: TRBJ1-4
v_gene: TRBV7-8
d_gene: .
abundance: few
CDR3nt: TGTGCCAGCAGCTCTGTCTACAGGACGAATGAAAAACTGTTTTTT
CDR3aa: CASSSVYRTNEKLFF

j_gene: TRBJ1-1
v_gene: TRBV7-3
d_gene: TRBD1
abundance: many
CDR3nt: TGTGCCAGCAGCCAATGGCCAGGGGGCGCGAACACTGAAGCTTTCTTT
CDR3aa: CASSQWPGGANTEAFF

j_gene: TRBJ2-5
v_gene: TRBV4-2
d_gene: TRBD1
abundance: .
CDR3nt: TGTGCCAGCAGCCAGGTTTCGGGACAGGCCTTCGGGGCCCAGTACTTC
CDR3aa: CASSQVSGQAFGAQYF

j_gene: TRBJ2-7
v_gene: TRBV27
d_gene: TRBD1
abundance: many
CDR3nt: TGTGCCAGCAGCCTGTCCCGGGACAGGGAGAGGTACGAGCAGTACTTC
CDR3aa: CASSLSRDRERYEQYF

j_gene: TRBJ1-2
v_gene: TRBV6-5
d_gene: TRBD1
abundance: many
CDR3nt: TGTGCCAGCAGTTACCCGACAGGGAGGAGTAACTATGGCTACACCTTC
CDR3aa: CASSYPTGRSNYGYTF

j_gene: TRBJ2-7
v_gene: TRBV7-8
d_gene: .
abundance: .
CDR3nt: TGTGCCAGCAGCTTAGTTGGGCTAGCATCCTCCTACGAGCAGTACTTC
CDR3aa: CASSLVGLASSYEQYF

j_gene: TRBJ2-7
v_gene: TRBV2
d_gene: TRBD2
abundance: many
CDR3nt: TGTGCCAGCAGGCAGCGTTCGGGGGGCGAGCAGTACTTC
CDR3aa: CASRQRSGGEQYF

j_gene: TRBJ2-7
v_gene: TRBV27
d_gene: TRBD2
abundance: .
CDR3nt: TGTGCCAGCAGTCCTAGCGGGAGGGCCGTCTACGAGCAGTACTTC
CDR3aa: CASSPSGRAVYEQYF

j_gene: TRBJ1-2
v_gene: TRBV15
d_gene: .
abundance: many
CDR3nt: TGTGCCACCAGCAGAGAGAGGACTAGCGGCTACACCTTC
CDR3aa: CATSRERTSGYTF

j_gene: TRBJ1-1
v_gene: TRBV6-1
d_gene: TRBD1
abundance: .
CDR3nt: TGTGCCAGCCACAGGGGTCTCGTGAACACTGAAGCTTTCTTT
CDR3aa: CASHRGLVNTEAFF

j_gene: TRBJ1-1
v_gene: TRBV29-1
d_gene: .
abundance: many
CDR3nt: TGCAGCGTTGCTCGTGAGGGTAGGAGATTTAACACTGAAGCTTTCTTT
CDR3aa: CSVAREGRRFNTEAFF

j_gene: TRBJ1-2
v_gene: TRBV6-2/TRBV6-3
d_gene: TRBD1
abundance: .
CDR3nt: TGTACCAGCAGCACAGGGGTACGCGGCTACACCTTC
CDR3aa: CTSSTGVRGYTF

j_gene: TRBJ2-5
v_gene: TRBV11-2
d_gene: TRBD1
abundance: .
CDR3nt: TGTGCCAGCAGCTTACAGGGGGCGCTGGCAACAGAGACCCAGTACTTC
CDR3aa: CASSLQGALATETQYF

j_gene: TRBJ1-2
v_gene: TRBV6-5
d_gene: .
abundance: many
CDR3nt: TGTGCCAGCAGTTACTTAGGGACACCTGGATCCACCTTC
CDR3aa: CASSYLGTPGSTF

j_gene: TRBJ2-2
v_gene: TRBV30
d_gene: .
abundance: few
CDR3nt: TGTGCCTGGAGTGTTCTGTCGTGGACATCCACCGGGGAGCTGTTTTTT
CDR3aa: CAWSVLSWTSTGELFF

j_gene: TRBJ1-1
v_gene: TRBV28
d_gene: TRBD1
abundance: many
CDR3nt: TGTGCCAGCAGTTCGGTAGAGGGGGCCCTGAACACTGAAGCTTTCTTT
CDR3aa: CASSSVEGALNTEAFF

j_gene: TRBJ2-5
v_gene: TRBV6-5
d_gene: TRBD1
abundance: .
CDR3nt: TGTGCCAGCAGTTACCCAGACGAGACAGGGAAAGAGACCCAGTACTTC
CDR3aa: CASSYPDETGKETQYF

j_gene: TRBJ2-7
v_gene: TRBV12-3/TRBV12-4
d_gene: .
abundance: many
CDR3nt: TGTGCCAGCAGTTCGGGACCGAGGATCTACGAGCAGTACTTC
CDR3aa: CASSSGPRIYEQYF

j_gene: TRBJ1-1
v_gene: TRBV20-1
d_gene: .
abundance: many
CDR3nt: TGCAGTGCTATTAAACAGGTCTCTAACACTGAAGCTTTCTTT
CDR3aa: CSAIKQVSNTEAFF

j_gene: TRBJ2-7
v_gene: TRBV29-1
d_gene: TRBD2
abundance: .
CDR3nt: TGCAGCGTTGTTCTGACTAGCGGGGCCTCCTACGAGCAGTACTTC
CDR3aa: CSVVLTSGASYEQYF

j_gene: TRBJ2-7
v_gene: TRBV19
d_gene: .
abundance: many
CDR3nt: TGTGCCAGTAGTCCATCGACAGGTCGCTACGAGCAGTACTTC
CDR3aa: CASSPSTGRYEQYF

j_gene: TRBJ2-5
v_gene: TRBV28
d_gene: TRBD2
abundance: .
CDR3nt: TGTGCCAGCCACACAGAAGCGGGAGTCGGTCGGGAGACCCAGTACTTC
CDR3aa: CASHTEAGVGRETQYF

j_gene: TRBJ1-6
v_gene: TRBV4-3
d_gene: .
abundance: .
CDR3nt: TGCGCCAGCAGCCAAGATTCATCCAGGGGCTCCTATAATTCACCCCTCCACTTT
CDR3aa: CASSQDSSRGSYNSPLHF

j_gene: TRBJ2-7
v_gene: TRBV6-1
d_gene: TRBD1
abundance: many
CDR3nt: TGTGCCAGCAGTGGCTGGGGACAGGGAAGCGAGCAGTACTTC
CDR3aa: CASSGWGQGSEQYF

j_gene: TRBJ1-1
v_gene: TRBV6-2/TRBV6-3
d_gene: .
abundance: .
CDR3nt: TGTGCCAGCGAGGGCAGGGAGGATACTGAAGCTTTCTTT
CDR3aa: CASEGREDTEAFF

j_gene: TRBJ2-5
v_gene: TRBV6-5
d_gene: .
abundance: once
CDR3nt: TGTGCCAGCAGTTACTTGACCGGGTTTCAGGAGACCCAGTACTTC
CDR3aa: CASSYLTGFQETQYF

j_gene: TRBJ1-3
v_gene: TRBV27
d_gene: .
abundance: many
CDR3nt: TGTGCCAGTTCACCAGGGATAGGAAACACCATATATTTT
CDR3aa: CASSPGIGNTIYF